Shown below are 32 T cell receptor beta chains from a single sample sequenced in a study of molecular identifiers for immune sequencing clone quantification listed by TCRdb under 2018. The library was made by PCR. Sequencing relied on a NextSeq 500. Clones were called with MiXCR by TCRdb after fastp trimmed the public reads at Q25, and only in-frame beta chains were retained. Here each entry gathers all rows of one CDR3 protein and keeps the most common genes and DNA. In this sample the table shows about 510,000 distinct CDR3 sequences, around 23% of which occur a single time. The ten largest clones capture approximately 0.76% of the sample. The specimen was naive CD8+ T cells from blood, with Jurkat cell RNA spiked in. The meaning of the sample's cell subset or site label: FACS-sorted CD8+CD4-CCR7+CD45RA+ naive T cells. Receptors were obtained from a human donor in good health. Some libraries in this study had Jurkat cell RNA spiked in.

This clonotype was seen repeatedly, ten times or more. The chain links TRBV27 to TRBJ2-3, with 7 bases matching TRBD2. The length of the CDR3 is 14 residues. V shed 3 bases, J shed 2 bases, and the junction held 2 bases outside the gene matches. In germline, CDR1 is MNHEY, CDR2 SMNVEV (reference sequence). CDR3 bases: TGTGCCAGCAGTTTCGGGACTACCACAGATACGCAGTATTTT. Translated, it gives CASSFGTTTDTQYF.

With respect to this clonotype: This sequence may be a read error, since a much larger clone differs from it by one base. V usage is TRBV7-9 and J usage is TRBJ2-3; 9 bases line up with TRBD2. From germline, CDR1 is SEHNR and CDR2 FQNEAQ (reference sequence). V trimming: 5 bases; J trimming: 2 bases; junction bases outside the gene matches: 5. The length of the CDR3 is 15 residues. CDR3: CASSRSGRLTDTQYF. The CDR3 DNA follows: TGTGCCAGCAGCCGTAGCGGGAGACTCACAGATACGCAGTATTTT.

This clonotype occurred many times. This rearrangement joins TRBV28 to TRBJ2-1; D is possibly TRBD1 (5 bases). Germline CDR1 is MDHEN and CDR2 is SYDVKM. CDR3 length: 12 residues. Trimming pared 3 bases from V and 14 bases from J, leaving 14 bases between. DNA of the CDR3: TGTGCCAGCAGTTTGATCCCGCAGGGTGAGTTCTTC. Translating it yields CASSLIPQGEFF.

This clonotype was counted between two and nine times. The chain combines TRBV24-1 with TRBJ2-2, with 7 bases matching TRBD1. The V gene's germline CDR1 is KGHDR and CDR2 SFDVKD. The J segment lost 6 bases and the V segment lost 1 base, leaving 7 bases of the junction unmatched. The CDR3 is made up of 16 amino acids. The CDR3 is CATSDLTGAYPGELFF. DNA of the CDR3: TGTGCCACCAGTGATTTAACAGGGGCATATCCCGGGGAGCTGTTTTTT.

The CDR3 nucleotides are TGCGCCAGCATCCGGAGGGAAAGCAATCAGCCCCAGCATTTT. It encodes CASIRRESNQPQHF. The chain links TRBV4-1 to TRBJ1-5, with D unresolved. The CDR3 is 14 residues long. Trimming took 7 bases from V and 1 from J, leaving 11 bases between them. CDR1 and CDR2 (germline): MGHRA, YSYEKL.

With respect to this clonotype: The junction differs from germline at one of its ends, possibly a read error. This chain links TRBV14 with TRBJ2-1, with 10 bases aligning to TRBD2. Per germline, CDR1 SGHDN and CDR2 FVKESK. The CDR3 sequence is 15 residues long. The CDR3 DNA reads TGTGCCAGCAGCCAGTGGACTAGCGGTGTAAATGAGCAGTCCTTC. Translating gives CASSQWTSGVNEQSF.

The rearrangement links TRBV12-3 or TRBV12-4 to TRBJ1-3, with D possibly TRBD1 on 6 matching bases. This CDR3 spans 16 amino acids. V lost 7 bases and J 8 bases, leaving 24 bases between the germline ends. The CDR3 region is CASIPGNGGRLDTIYF. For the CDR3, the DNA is TGTGCCAGCATCCCCGGGAATGGGGGGCGTTTGGACACCATATATTTT.

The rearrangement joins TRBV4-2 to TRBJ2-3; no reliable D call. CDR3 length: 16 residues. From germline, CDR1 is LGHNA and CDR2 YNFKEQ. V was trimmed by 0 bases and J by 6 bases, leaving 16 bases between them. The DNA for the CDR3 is TGTGCCAGCAGCCAAGACGCCAATACCGTTAAGGATACGCAGTATTTT. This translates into CASSQDANTVKDTQYF.

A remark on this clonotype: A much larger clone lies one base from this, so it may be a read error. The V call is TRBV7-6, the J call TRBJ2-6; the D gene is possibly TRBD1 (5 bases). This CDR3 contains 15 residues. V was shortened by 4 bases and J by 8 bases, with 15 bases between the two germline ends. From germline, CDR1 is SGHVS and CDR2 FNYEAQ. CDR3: CASSSYRTLTNVLTF. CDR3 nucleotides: TGTGCCAGCAGCTCTTACAGGACCCTGACCAACGTCCTGACTTTC.

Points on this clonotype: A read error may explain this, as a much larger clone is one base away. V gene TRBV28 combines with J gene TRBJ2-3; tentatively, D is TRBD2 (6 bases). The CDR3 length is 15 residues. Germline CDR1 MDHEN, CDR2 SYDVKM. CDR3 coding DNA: TGTGCCAGCAGTTGGCTAGCGTACGGCACAGCTACGCAGTATTTT. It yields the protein CASSWLAYGTATQYF.

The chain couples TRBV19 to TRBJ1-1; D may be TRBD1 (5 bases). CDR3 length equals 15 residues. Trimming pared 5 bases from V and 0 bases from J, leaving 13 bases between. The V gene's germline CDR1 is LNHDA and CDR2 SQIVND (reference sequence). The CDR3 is CASSLPPGMNTEAFF. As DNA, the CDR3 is TGTGCCAGTAGTCTCCCTCCAGGGATGAACACTGAAGCTTTCTTT.

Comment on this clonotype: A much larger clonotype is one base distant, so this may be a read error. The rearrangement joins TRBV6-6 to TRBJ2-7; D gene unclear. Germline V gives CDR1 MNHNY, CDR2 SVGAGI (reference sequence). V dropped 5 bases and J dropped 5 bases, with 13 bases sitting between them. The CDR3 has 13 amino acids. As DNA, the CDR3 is TGTGCCAGCAGTCTTTGGTGGCAAAACGAGCAGTACTTC. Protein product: CASSLWWQNEQYF.

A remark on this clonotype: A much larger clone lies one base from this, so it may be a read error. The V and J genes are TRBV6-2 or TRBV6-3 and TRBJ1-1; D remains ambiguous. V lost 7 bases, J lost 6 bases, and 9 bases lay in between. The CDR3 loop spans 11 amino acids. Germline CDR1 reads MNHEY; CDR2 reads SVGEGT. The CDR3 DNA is TGTGCCAGCACTTATGGGCCTGAAGCTTTCTTT. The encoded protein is CASTYGPEAFF.

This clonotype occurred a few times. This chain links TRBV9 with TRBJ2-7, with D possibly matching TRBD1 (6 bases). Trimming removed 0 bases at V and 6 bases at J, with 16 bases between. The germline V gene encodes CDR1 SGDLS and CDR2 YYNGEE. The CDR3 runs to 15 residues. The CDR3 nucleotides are TGTGCCAGCAGCGTAGGAGACAGGACCCTCGGCGAGCAGTACTTC. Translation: CASSVGDRTLGEQYF.

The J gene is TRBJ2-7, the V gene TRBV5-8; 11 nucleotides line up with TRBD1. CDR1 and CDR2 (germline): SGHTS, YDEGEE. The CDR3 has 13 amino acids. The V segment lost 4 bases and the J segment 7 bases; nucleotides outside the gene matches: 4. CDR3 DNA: TGTGCCAGCAGCATCGGGACAGGGGGAGAGCAGTACTTC. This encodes CASSIGTGGEQYF.

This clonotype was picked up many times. The CDR3 nucleotides are TGTGCCAGCAGCTTGACATGGGGCACAAACCAAGAGACCCAGTACTTC. This encodes CASSLTWGTNQETQYF. V and J are TRBV5-4 and TRBJ2-5, with a weak D call TRBD1 (5 bases). Germline CDR1 is SGHNT and CDR2 is YYREEE (reference sequence). CDR3 length: 16 amino acids. Deletions cut 1 base from V and 0 bases from J, with 13 bases between.

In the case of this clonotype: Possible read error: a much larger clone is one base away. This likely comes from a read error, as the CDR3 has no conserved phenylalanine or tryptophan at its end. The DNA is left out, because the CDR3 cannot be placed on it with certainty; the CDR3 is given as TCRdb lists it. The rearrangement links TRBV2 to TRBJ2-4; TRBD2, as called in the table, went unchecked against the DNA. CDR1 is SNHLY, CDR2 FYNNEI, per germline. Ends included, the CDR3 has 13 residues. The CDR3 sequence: CASRDGDWRTPIR.

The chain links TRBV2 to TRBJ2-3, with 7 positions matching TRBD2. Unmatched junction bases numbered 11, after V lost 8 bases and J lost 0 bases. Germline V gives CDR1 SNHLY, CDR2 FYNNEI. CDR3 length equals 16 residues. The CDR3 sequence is CASPPARGSSTDTQYF. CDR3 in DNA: TGTGCCAGCCCGCCCGCGCGCGGGAGTAGCACAGATACGCAGTATTTT. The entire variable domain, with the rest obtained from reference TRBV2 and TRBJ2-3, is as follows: EPEVTQTPSHQVTQMGQEVILRCVPISNHLYFYWYRQILGQKVEFLVSFYNNEISEKSEIFDDQFSVERPDGSNFTLKIRSTKLEDSAMYFCASPPARGSSTDTQYFGPGTRLTVL.

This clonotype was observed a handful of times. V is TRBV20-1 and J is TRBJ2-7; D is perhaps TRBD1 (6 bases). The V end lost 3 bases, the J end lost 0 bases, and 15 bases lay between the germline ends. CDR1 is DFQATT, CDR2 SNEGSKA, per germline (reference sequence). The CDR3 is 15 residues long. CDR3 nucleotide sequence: TGCAGTGCTAGTGTTTGGGGGCCCCTCTCCTACGAGCAGTACTTC. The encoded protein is CSASVWGPLSYEQYF.

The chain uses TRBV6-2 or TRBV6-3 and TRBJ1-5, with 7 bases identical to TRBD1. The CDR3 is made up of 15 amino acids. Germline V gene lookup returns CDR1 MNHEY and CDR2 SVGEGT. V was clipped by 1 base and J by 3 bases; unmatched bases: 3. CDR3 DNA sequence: TGTGCCAGCAGTTACTGGACAGGTTCCAATCAGCCCCAGCATTTT. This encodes CASSYWTGSNQPQHF.

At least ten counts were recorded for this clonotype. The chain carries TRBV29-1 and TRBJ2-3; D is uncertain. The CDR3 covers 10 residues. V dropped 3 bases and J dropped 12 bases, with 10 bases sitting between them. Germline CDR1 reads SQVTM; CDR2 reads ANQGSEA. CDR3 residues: CSVDDRPQYF. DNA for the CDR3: TGCAGCGTTGACGACCGACCACAGTATTTT.

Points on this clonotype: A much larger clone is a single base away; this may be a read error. The CDR3 loop is CSVATTGDTGGEQFF. The CDR3 region has the DNA TGCAGCGTCGCCACGACAGGGGATACCGGCGGGGAGCAGTTCTTC. The V gene is TRBV29-1, the J gene TRBJ2-1; the match to TRBD1 covers 8 bases. Germline CDR1 and CDR2: SQVTM and ANQGSEA. With 6 bases clipped from V and 10 bases from J, the junction kept 17 bases outside the gene matches. CDR3 length equals 15 residues.

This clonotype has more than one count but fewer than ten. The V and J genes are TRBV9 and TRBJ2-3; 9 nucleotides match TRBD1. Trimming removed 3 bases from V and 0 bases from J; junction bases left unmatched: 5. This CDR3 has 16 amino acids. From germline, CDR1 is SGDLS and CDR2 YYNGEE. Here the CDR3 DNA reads TGTGCCAGCAGCGAGGGGACAGGGCAAAGCACAGATACGCAGTATTTT. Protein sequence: CASSEGTGQSTDTQYF. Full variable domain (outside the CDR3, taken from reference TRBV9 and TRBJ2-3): DSGVTQTPKHLITATGQRVTLRCSPRSGDLSVYWYQQSLDQGLQFLIQYYNGEERAKGNILERFSAQQFPDLHSELNLSSLELGDSALYFCASSEGTGQSTDTQYFGPGTRLTVL.

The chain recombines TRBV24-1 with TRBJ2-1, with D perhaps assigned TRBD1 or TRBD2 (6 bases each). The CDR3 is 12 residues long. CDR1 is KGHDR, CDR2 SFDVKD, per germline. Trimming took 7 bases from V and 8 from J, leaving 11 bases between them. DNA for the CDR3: TGTGCCACCAGGGGGGGCCCCTATGAGCAGTTCTTC. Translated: CATRGGPYEQFF.

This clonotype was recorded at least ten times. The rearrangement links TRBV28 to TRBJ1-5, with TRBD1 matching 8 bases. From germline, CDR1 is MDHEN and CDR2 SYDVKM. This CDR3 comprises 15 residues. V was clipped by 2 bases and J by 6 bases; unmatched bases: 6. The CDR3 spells CASSLRQGAPQPQHF. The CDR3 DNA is TGTGCCAGCAGTTTAAGGCAGGGGGCACCTCAGCCCCAGCATTTT. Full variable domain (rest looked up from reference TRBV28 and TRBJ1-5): DVKVTQSSRYLVKRTGEKVFLECVQDMDHENMFWYRQDPGLGLRLIYFSYDVKMKEKGDIPEGYSVSREKKERFSLILESASTNQTSMYLCASSLRQGAPQPQHFGDGTRLSIL.

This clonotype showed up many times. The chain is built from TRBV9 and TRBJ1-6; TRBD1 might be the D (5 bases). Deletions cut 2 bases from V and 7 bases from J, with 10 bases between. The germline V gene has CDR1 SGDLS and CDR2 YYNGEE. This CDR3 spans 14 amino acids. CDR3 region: CASSVGHGNSPLHF. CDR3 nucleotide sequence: TGTGCCAGCAGCGTCGGACACGGCAATTCACCCCTCCACTTT.

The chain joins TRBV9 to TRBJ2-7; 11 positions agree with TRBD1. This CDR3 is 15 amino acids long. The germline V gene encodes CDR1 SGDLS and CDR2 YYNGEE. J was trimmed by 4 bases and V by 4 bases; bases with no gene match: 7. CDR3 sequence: CASSPHRDRGYEQYF. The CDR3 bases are TGTGCCAGCAGCCCCCACAGGGACAGGGGGTACGAGCAGTACTTC.

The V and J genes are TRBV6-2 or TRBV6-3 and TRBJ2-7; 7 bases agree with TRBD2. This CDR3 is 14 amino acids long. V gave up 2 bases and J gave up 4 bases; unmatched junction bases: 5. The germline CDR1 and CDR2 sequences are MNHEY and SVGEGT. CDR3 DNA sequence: TGTGCCAGCAGTTACGGCGGGAGCTGGTACGAGCAGTACTTC. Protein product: CASSYGGSWYEQYF.

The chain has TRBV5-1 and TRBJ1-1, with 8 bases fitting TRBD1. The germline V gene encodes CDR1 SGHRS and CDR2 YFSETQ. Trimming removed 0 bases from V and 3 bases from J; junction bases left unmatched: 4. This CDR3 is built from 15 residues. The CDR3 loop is CASSLGTGSDTEAFF. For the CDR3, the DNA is TGCGCCAGCAGCTTGGGGACAGGGTCGGACACTGAAGCTTTCTTT.

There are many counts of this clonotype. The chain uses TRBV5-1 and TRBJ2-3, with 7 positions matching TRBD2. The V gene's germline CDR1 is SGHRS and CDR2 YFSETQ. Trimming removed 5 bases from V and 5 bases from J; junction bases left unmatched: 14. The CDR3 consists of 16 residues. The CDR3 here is CASRRLADRREDTQYF. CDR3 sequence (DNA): TGCGCCAGCAGGCGCCTAGCGGATCGAAGGGAAGATACGCAGTATTTT.

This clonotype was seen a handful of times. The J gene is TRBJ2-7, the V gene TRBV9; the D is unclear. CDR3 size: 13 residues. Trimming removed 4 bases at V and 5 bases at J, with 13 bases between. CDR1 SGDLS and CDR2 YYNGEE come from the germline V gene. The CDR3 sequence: CASSPDMGNEQYF. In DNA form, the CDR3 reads TGTGCCAGCAGCCCAGACATGGGAAACGAGCAGTACTTC.

For the CDR3, the DNA is TGTGCCAGCAGTGAAGCGCGAGGTTTCAATCAGCCCCAGCATTTT. It codes for CASSEARGFNQPQHF. V gene TRBV6-1 combines with J gene TRBJ1-5; D gene ambiguous. Germline V lookup: CDR1 MNHNS, CDR2 SASEGT. The V end lost 0 bases, the J end lost 3 bases, and 9 bases lay between the germline ends. The CDR3 covers 15 residues.